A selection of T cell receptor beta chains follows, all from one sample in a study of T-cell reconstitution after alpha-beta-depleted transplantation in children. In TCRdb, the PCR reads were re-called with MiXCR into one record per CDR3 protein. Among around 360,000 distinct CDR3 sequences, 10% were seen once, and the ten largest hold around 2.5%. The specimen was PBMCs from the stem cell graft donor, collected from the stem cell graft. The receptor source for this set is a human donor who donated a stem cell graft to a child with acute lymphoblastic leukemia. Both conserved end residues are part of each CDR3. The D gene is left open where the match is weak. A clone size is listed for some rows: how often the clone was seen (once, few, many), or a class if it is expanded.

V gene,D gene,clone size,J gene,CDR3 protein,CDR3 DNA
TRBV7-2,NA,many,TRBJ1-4,CASSSGTLREKLFF,TGTGCCAGCAGCTCCGGGACCTTGAGGGAAAAACTGTTTTTT
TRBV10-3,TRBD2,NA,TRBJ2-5,CATSVTSGVGQETQYF,TGTGCCACCAGTGTGACTAGCGGGGTTGGGCAAGAGACCCAGTACTTC
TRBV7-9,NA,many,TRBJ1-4,CASSSAVYGDEKLFF,TGTGCCAGCAGCTCGGCGGTCTATGGGGATGAAAAACTGTTTTTT
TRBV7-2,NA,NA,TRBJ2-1,CASSLGGRLLDEQFF,TGTGCCAGCAGCTTAGGGGGGAGACTTTTGGATGAGCAGTTCTTC
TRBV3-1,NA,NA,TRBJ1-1,CASSQDRRGTAFF,TGTGCCAGCAGCCAAGATCGTAGGGGGACGGCTTTCTTT
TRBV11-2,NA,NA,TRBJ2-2,CASSRVSNTGELFF,TGTGCCAGCAGCCGTGTCTCCAACACCGGGGAGCTGTTTTTT
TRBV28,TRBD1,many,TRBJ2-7,CASSWDSSYEQYF,TGTGCCAGCAGTTGGGACAGTTCCTACGAGCAGTACTTC
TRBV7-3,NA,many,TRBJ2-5,CASSLRGGGVRETQYF,TGTGCCAGCAGCTTAAGAGGTGGAGGGGTTCGGGAGACCCAGTACTTC
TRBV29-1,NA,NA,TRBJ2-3,CSVEVTAAPPDTQYF,TGCAGCGTTGAAGTAACAGCGGCCCCCCCAGATACGCAGTATTTT
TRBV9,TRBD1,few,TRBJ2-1,CASSVGIFEWTGPSNEQFF,TGTGCCAGCAGCGTAGGTATCTTCGAGTGGACAGGCCCATCCAATGAGCAGTTCTTC
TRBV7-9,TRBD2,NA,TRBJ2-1,CASRTLAGGDNEQFF,TGTGCCAGCAGGACCCTAGCGGGAGGGGACAATGAGCAGTTCTTC
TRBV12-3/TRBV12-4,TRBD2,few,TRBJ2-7,CASSSGTTRYEQYF,TGTGCCAGCAGTTCGGGGACTACGAGGTACGAGCAGTACTTC
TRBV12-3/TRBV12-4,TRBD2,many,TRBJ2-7,CASSRTSGGGENEQYF,TGTGCCAGCAGCCGCACTAGCGGAGGGGGAGAGAACGAGCAGTACTTC
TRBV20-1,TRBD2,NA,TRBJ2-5,CSATELAGGIQETQYF,TGCAGTGCTACGGAACTAGCGGGAGGAATTCAAGAGACCCAGTACTTC
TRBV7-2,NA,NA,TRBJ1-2,CASSLAPSGGYTF,TGTGCCAGCAGCTTAGCCCCGTCGGGCGGCTACACCTTC
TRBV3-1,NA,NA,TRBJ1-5,CASSQGPGRGQPQHF,TGTGCCAGCAGCCAAGGGCCAGGGAGGGGTCAGCCCCAGCATTTT